These 27 T cell receptor beta chains were all obtained from the same sample, sequenced in a study of graft-versus-host responses after intestinal transplantation. Clones were sequenced by immunoSEQ multiplex PCR, and TCRdb holds only the in-frame ones, with some missing. The table shows 15,000 to 20,000 clones, with 65% to 90% occurring only once. Graft samples were processed, releasing intraepithelial and lamina propria lymphocytes. The sequenced sample was ileum tissue, obtained about 86 weeks after intestinal transplantation. All receptors derive from a human patient who received an intestinal transplant, so some T cells may come from the graft donor.

The rearrangement joins TRBV7-9 to TRBJ2-1, with TRBD2 matching over 14 bases. CDR1 SEHNR and CDR2 FQNEAQ come from the germline V gene (reference sequence). V shed 4 bases and J 6 bases; nucleotides not matched to a gene: 5. The CDR3 length is 16 residues. The CDR3 nucleotides are TGTGCCAGCAGCTACAGACTAGCGGGGGGGCCCAATGAGCAGTTCTTC. The encoded protein is CASSYRLAGGPNEQFF. The variable domain in full, with the rest retrieved from reference TRBV7-9 and TRBJ2-1, is DTGVSQNPRHKITKRGQNVTFRCDPISEHNRLYWYRQTLGQGPEFLTYFQNEAQLEKSRLLSDRFSAERPKGSFSTLEIQRTEQGDSAMYLCASSYRLAGGPNEQFFGPGTRLTVL.

The V call is TRBV10-1, the J call TRBJ1-2; possibly TRBD1 for D (6 bases). The CDR3 is 13 residues long. Germline V gene sequence: CDR1 WNHNN, CDR2 SYGVQD (reference sequence). Trimming shortened V by 5 bases and J by 2 bases, and 9 bases separated the two germline ends. In DNA form, the CDR3 reads TGCGCCAGCAGTCCCGACAGGAACTATGGCTACACCTTC. This encodes CASSPDRNYGYTF.

The chain is built from TRBV29-1 and TRBJ1-2; maybe TRBD1 (6 bases). The CDR3 is 12 residues long. CDR1 and CDR2 from the germline V gene are SQVTM and ANQGSEA. This CDR3 is CGLGGANYGYTF. The CDR3 nucleotides are TGCGGCCTGGGGGGCGCGAACTATGGCTACACCTTC.

The chain couples TRBV10-2 to TRBJ2-5; 7 positions agree with TRBD1. The end of the DNA aligns better with TRBJ2-7, so the J call may be wrong. Germline values: CDR1 WSHSY, CDR2 SAAADI. The CDR3 has 16 amino acids. The CDR3 reads CASTDNPTGISYEQYF. CDR3 nucleotide sequence: TGCGCCAGCACTGATAACCCGACAGGGATCTCCTACGAGCAGTACTTC.

V gene TRBV7-9 combines with J gene TRBJ2-7, with 10 bases lining up with TRBD1. V was pared by 7 bases and J by 4 bases, with 19 bases of the junction left unmatched. The CDR3 has 18 amino acids. CDR1 and CDR2 from the germline V gene are SEHNR and FQNEAQ (reference sequence). The DNA of the CDR3 is TGTGCCAGCACCCAAAGATACGGGACAGGGGAGACTATTTACGAGCAGTACTTC. It codes for CASTQRYGTGETIYEQYF.

The J gene is TRBJ1-1, the V gene TRBV29-1; 7 positions match TRBD1. The junction had 11 bases not matched to a gene; V was cut back by 2 bases and J by 5 bases. Per the germline V gene, CDR1 is SQVTM and CDR2 is ANQGSEA. This CDR3 comprises 15 residues. The CDR3, as DNA: TGCAGCGTTGAACCGGGGAGACAGGGACGTACTGAAGCTTTCTTT. This translates into CSVEPGRQGRTEAFF.

CDR3 region: CASSFGPGTSGGGLAKNIQYF. In DNA form, the CDR3 reads TGCGCCAGCAGCTTTGGGCCCGGGACTAGCGGGGGGGGCCTAGCCAAAAACATTCAGTACTTC. The chain couples TRBV4-1 to TRBJ2-4; 16 bases agree with TRBD2. Germline CDR1 MGHRA, CDR2 YSYEKL. This CDR3 is built from 21 residues. With V trimmed by 5 bases and J by 0 bases, 13 bases remained unmatched.

This clone was picked up one time. The CDR3 is CASSPTGTGGNGYTF. The CDR3 bases are TGCGCCAGCAGCCCAACCGGGACAGGGGGCAATGGCTACACCTTC. V and J are TRBV5-1 and TRBJ1-2, with 12 bases identical to TRBD1. Germline CDR1 reads SGHRS; CDR2 reads YFSETQ. V lost 4 bases to trimming and J lost 6 bases; unmatched junction nucleotides: 7. CDR3 length: 15 amino acids.

The chain links TRBV7-2 to TRBJ2-3; TRBD2 agrees at 13 bases. Germline V lookup: CDR1 SGHTA, CDR2 FQGNSA. This CDR3 comprises 16 residues. Losses at the gene ends were 3 bases for V and 7 bases for J; bases not matched to a gene: 7. For the CDR3, the DNA is TGTGCCAGCAGCTTTAACCGACTAGCGGGGGGATATACGCAGTATTTT. Its protein product is CASSFNRLAGGYTQYF.

This chain connects TRBV6-4 to TRBJ2-7, with TRBD2 as a possible D gene (5 bases). Germline-derived CDR1 and CDR2 are MRHNA and SNTAGT. CDR3 length: 14 amino acids. V shed 3 bases and J shed 3 bases, with 12 bases lying between them. CDR3: CASSEEEVSYEQYF. The CDR3 nucleotides read TGTGCCAGCAGTGAGGAGGAGGTGAGCTACGAGCAGTACTTC.

This clone is a singleton in its sample. The J gene is TRBJ1-2, the V gene TRBV6-1; D is uncertain. This CDR3 has 14 amino acids. V was cut by 0 bases and J by 8 bases, with 13 bases left in between. From germline, CDR1 is MNHNS and CDR2 SASEGT. CDR3 amino acids: CASSEALGGRGYTF. Here the CDR3 DNA reads TGTGCCAGCAGTGAAGCGCTTGGAGGGCGAGGCTACACCTTC.

This clone was seen more than once but under ten times. The gene calls are TRBV18 and TRBJ2-7, with no clear D. This CDR3 is built from 12 residues. The germline CDR1 and CDR2 sequences are KGHSH and LQKENI. V was trimmed by 5 bases and J by 3 bases, leaving 8 bases between them. CDR3 in DNA: TGTGCCAGCTCAAAGTCCCTCTACGAGCAGTACTTC. Amino acids: CASSKSLYEQYF.

This rearrangement joins TRBV10-2 to TRBJ1-6, with D possibly being TRBD1 (6 bases). V was cut by 3 bases and J by 14 bases, with 20 bases left in between. Germline V gene lookup returns CDR1 WSHSY and CDR2 SAAADI. There are 15 residues in the CDR3. The CDR3 protein is CASSEGGLVGITLHF. The CDR3 DNA sequence: TGCGCCAGCAGTGAAGGGGGTCTGGTAGGGATCACCCTCCACTTT.

The CDR3 region is CASSFRNRANEKLFF. In DNA, the CDR3 is TGTGCCAGCAGTTTTAGGAACAGGGCTAATGAAAAACTGTTTTTT. J is TRBJ1-4 and V is TRBV27; D perhaps matches TRBD1 (6 bases). Deletions cut 3 bases from V and 3 bases from J, with 11 bases between. There are 15 residues in the CDR3. Germline values: CDR1 MNHEY, CDR2 SMNVEV (reference sequence).

The V gene is TRBV19, the J gene TRBJ2-3, with TRBD2 as a possible D gene (5 bases). The germline CDR1 and CDR2 sequences are LNHDA and SQIVND (reference sequence). The CDR3 sequence is 15 residues long. Between the trimmed V and J ends, which lost 7 bases and 4 bases, there was a span of 18 bases. CDR3: CASIPTAGSADTQYF. In nucleotides, the CDR3 is TGTGCCAGTATACCGACGGCGGGTTCCGCAGATACGCAGTATTTT.

This sequence joins TRBV7-6 and TRBJ1-6, with 8 nucleotides matching TRBD1. Germline V CDR1 and CDR2: SGHVS, FNYEAQ. The CDR3 has 15 residues. The J segment lost 5 bases and the V segment lost 6 bases, leaving 6 bases of the junction unmatched. CDR3 sequence: CASRLVQGDNSPLHF. The CDR3 bases are TGTGCCAGCAGACTAGTACAGGGGGATAATTCACCCCTCCACTTT.

This rearrangement joins TRBV7-9 to TRBJ2-3, with D hard to call. Looked up from germline, CDR1 is SEHNR and CDR2 is FQNEAQ (reference sequence). V lost 5 bases to trimming and J lost 2 bases, with 2 bases between them. The CDR3 length is 11 residues. CDR3 DNA sequence: TGTGCCAGCAGCCACACAGATACGCAGTATTTT. Amino acids: CASSHTDTQYF.

CDR3: CASSLEGRDNEKLFF. For the CDR3, the DNA is TGTGCCAGCAGCTTAGAGGGGCGGGATAATGAAAAACTGTTTTTT. The chain links TRBV7-9 to TRBJ1-4; TRBD1 is a possible D gene (5 bases). CDR3 length equals 15 residues. The V gene's germline CDR1 is SEHNR and CDR2 FQNEAQ (reference sequence). The V end lost 1 base, the J end lost 4 bases, and 10 bases lay between the germline ends.

This clone was observed a handful of times. The rearrangement links TRBV5-6 to TRBJ2-7, with 7 bases aligning to TRBD2. This CDR3 has 15 amino acids. Germline V gene data show CDR1 as SGHDT and CDR2 as YYEEEE. The trim removed 3 bases at V and 0 bases at J, leaving 6 bases unmatched. CDR3 protein: CASSSLGGSSYEQYF. Here the CDR3 DNA reads TGTGCCAGCAGCTCCTTGGGGGGGAGCTCCTACGAGCAGTACTTC. Full variable domain (remainder filled in from reference TRBV5-6 and TRBJ2-7): DAGVTQSPTHLIKTRGQQVTLRCSPKSGHDTVSWYQQALGQGPQFIFQYYEEEERQRGNFPDRFSGHQFPNYSSELNVNALLLGDSALYLCASSSLGGSSYEQYFGPGTRLTVT.

This clone was found once. J is TRBJ1-5 and V is TRBV7-8; the D gene is possibly TRBD1 (5 bases). V was shortened by 2 bases and J by 4 bases, with 9 bases between the two germline ends. The CDR3 covers 14 residues. Germline V gives CDR1 SGHVS, CDR2 FQNEAQ. As DNA, the CDR3 is TGTGCCAGCAGCTTAAACGGGGGGAATCAGCCCCAGCATTTT. It translates to CASSLNGGNQPQHF.

This clone was seen only once. The V call is TRBV15, the J call TRBJ1-1, with TRBD1 identical over 10 bases. J gave up 1 base and V 0 bases, and 14 bases lay outside the gene matches. The germline V gene has CDR1 LNHNV and CDR2 YYDKDF (reference sequence). CDR3 size: 20 residues. The CDR3 is CATSRDWAGTGAFGNTEAFF. The DNA for the CDR3 is TGTGCCACCAGCAGAGATTGGGCCGGGACAGGGGCCTTCGGGAACACTGAAGCTTTCTTT.

V usage is TRBV7-9 and J usage is TRBJ2-7; weak D call: TRBD2 (5 bases). V lost 0 bases, J lost 3 bases, and 9 bases lay in between. Germline V gives CDR1 SEHNR, CDR2 FQNEAQ (reference sequence). This CDR3 has 14 residues. CDR3 residues: CASSLAGIIYEQYF. The CDR3 region has the DNA TGTGCCAGCAGCTTAGCCGGGATTATCTACGAGCAGTACTTC. Full variable domain (remainder filled in from reference TRBV7-9 and TRBJ2-7): DTGVSQNPRHKITKRGQNVTFRCDPISEHNRLYWYRQTLGQGPEFLTYFQNEAQLEKSRLLSDRFSAERPKGSFSTLEIQRTEQGDSAMYLCASSLAGIIYEQYFGPGTRLTVT.

V gene TRBV4-2 combines with J gene TRBJ2-7; 7 bases match TRBD2. This CDR3 spans 15 amino acids. The junction had 4 bases not matched to a gene; V was cut back by 0 bases and J by 2 bases. Per germline, CDR1 LGHNA and CDR2 YNFKEQ. CDR3 in amino acids: CASSQDIGGAYEQYF. The CDR3 DNA reads as TGTGCCAGCAGCCAAGACATTGGGGGGGCCTACGAGCAGTACTTC.

V gene TRBV19 combines with J gene TRBJ2-1; D remains ambiguous. Germline V gene data show CDR1 as LNHDA and CDR2 as SQIVND (reference sequence). V lost 0 bases to trimming and J lost 8 bases, with 14 bases between them. This CDR3 comprises 15 residues. DNA of the CDR3: TGTGCCAGTAGTATAGATCGGAAGACTCGGGATGAGCAGTTCTTC. Its protein is CASSIDRKTRDEQFF. Full variable domain (remainder filled in from reference TRBV19 and TRBJ2-1): DGGITQSPKYLFRKEGQNVTLSCEQNLNHDAMYWYRQDPGQGLRLIYYSQIVNDFQKGDIAEGYSVSREKKESFPLTVTSAQKNPTAFYLCASSIDRKTRDEQFFGPGTRLTVL.

This clone was detected once. V gene TRBV29-1 combines with J gene TRBJ2-7; possible D gene TRBD2, 6 bases. CDR3 length: 14 amino acids. V was clipped by 5 bases and J by 0 bases, with 14 bases between them. Germline V gene sequence: CDR1 SQVTM, CDR2 ANQGSEA. The CDR3 region has the DNA TGCAGCGTTCTAACGGCGGGGAGCTCCTACGAGCAGTACTTC. It translates to CSVLTAGSSYEQYF.

The J gene is TRBJ2-5, the V gene TRBV14; possibly TRBD1 for D (6 bases). The end of the DNA fits TRBJ2-7 better, so the J call may be wrong. Germline assignment: CDR1 SGHDN and CDR2 FVKESK. The CDR3 contains 15 residues. The CDR3 protein is CASSQAQGADYEQYF. CDR3 sequence (DNA): TGTGCCAGCAGCCAAGCACAGGGCGCTGACTACGAGCAGTACTTC.

The chain has TRBV7-8 and TRBJ2-2; TRBD2 is a possible D gene (6 bases). The CDR3 length is 15 residues. The germline V and J ends were trimmed by 1 base and 7 bases, with 13 bases remaining between them. Germline CDR1 is SGHVS and CDR2 is FQNEAQ. For the CDR3, the DNA is TGTGCCAGCAGCTTAGTAGGAGGGCCGGTCGGGGAGCTGTTTTTT. This encodes CASSLVGGPVGELFF.